Below are 8 T cell receptor beta chains sequenced from a single sample in a study of blood T cells in healthy people across ages. Using a J-beta primer mix together with a sample-barcoded 5' primer, a second PCR was run for roughly 6 to 12 cycles. TCRdb passed the 5' RACE reads through MiXCR, listing each CDR3 protein once. The data contain around 650,000 distinct CDR3 sequences, around 41% of them singletons. Sequencing input: blood. Every receptor here comes from a man of 80 years or more in good health.

The V call is TRBV6-2 or TRBV6-3, the J call TRBJ2-1; TRBD2 agrees at 13 bases. This CDR3 is 16 amino acids long. Germline loops: CDR1 MNHEY, CDR2 SVGEGT. The V and J ends lost 6 bases and 6 bases, in that order; junction bases with no gene match: 8. CDR3 bases: TGTGCCAGCAGAGGAACCGGACTAGCGGGAGCCAATGAGCAGTTCTTC. The encoded protein is CASRGTGLAGANEQFF.

In the case of this clonotype: Just one base apart from a much larger clone, this may be a read error. J is TRBJ2-1 and V is TRBV20-1, with D perhaps given as TRBD1 or TRBD2 (6 bases each). CDR3 length: 19 residues. The germline V gene encodes CDR1 DFQATT and CDR2 SNEGSKA (reference sequence). V shed 4 bases and J shed 5 bases, with 30 bases lying between them. In DNA form, the CDR3 reads TGCAGTGCTAAGAGAGGGGGAAGGAGGGGACCGACGGAAAACAATGAGCAGTTCTTC. It codes for CSAKRGGRRGPTENNEQFF.

A few counts support this clonotype. The gene calls are TRBV20-1 and TRBJ2-7; 8 bases match TRBD2. Germline CDR1 reads DFQATT; CDR2 reads SNEGSKA (reference sequence). With 1 base clipped from V and 2 bases from J, the junction kept 7 bases outside the gene matches. CDR3 length: 15 residues. The DNA of the CDR3 is TGCAGTGCTAGAGGGGGGGGACTAGTGACCTACGAGCAGTACTTC. Protein: CSARGGGLVTYEQYF.

Concerning this clonotype itself: Compared with germline, one end of the junction differs, possibly owing to a read error. This chain uses TRBV12-3 or TRBV12-4 with TRBJ2-1; D gene ambiguous. Near its end, the DNA agrees better with TRBJ2-7, so the J call may be wrong. The CDR3 covers 15 residues. CDR3 loop: CASILGLSSCNEQYF. CDR3 DNA: TGTGCCAGCATTTTAGGTTTGAGCTCCTGCAATGAGCAGTACTTC.

The rearrangement links TRBV7-7 to TRBJ2-5; 10 bases are shared with TRBD2. Germline loops: CDR1 SSHAT, CDR2 FNYEAQ (reference sequence). There are 14 residues in the CDR3. The trim removed 5 bases at V and 5 bases at J, leaving 5 bases unmatched. The CDR3, as DNA: TGTGCCAGCAGCGGTAGCGGGGGGCGTGAGACCCAGTACTTC. Translation: CASSGSGGRETQYF.

This rearrangement joins TRBV29-1 to TRBJ2-1; D unresolved. The DNA end favors TRBJ2-7, so the J call may be wrong. Germline-derived CDR1 and CDR2 are SQVTM and ANQGSEA. The CDR3 length is 14 residues. CDR3 DNA sequence: TGCAGCGTTGGCACCGCCATCTCCTACAATGAGCAGTACTTC. Translation: CSVGTAISYNEQYF.

Of note for this clonotype: An end of the junction does not agree with germline; a read error may underlie this. The CDR3 nucleotides read TGTGCCAGCAGCGTTGCGGGACACCGCTCCGACGAGCAGTACTTC. Translation gives CASSVAGHRSDEQYF. The V and J genes are TRBV5-5 and TRBJ2-7, with D perhaps assigned TRBD1 or TRBD2 (6 bases each). Germline CDR1 and CDR2: SGHKS and YYEKEE (reference sequence). The CDR3 has 15 residues.

The chain has TRBV4-3 and TRBJ2-3, with D perhaps TRBD1 or TRBD2 (5 bases each). This CDR3 is built from 15 residues. The V end was cut by 4 bases, the J end by 5 bases, with 16 bases between. Germline values: CDR1 LGHNA, CDR2 YSLEER. CDR3 residues: CASSPGVRGRDTQYF. The CDR3 bases are TGCGCCAGCAGCCCAGGAGTTCGGGGCAGAGATACGCAGTATTTT.